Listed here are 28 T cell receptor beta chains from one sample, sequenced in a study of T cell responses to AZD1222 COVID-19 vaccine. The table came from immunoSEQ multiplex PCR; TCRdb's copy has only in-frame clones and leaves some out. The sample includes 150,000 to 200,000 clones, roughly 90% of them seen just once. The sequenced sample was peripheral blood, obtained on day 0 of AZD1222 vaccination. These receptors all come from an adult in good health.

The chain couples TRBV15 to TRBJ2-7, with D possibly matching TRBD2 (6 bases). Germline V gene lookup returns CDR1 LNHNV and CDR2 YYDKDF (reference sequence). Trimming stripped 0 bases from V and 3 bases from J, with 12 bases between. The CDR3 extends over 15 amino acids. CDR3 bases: TGTGCCACCAGCAGAGAGGCGGGACCCTACTACGAGCAGTACTTC. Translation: CATSREAGPYYEQYF.

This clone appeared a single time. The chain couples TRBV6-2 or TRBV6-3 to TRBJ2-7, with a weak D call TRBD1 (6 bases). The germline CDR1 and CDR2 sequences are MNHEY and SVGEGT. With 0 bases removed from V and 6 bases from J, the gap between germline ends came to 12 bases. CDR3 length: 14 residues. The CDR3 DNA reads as TGTGCCAGCAGTTACTCTACAGGGTTCGCCGAGCAGTACTTC. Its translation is CASSYSTGFAEQYF.

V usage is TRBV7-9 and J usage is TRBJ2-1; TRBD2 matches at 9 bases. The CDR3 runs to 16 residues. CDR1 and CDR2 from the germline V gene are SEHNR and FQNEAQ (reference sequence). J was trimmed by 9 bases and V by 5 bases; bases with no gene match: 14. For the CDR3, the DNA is TGTGCCAGCAGCCCGATTACTGGCGGGGGGGGTGGTGAGCAGTTCTTC. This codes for CASSPITGGGGGEQFF.

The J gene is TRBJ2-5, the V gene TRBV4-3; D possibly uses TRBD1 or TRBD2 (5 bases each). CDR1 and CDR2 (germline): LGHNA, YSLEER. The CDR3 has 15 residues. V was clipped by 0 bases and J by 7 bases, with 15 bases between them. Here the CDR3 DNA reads TGCGCCAGCAGCCAAGATATCGCTAGTGGGGGGACCCAGTACTTC. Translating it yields CASSQDIASGGTQYF.

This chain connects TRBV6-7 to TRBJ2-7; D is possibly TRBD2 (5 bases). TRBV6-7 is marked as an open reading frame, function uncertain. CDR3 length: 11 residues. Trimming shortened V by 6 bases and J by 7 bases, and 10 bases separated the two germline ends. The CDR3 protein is CASSPKREQYF. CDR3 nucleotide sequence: TGTGCCAGCAGCCCCAAGCGGGAGCAGTACTTC.

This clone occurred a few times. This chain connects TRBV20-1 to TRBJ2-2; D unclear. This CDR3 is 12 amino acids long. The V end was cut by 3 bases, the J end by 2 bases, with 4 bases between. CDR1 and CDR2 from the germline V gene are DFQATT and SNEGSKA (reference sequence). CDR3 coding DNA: TGCAGTGCTAGTACTAACACCGGGGAGCTGTTTTTT. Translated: CSASTNTGELFF.

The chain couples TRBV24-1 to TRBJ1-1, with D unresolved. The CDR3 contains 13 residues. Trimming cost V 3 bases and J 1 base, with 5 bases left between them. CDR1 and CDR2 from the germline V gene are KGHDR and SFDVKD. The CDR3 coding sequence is TGTGCCACCAGTGATCACAGGAACACTGAAGCTTTCTTT. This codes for CATSDHRNTEAFF.

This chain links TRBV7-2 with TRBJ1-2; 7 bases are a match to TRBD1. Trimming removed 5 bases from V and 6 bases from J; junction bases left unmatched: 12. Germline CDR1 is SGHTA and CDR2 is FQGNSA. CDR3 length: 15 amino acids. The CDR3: CASSLRETGFNGYTF. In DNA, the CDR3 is TGTGCCAGCAGCCTACGGGAGACAGGGTTTAATGGCTACACCTTC.

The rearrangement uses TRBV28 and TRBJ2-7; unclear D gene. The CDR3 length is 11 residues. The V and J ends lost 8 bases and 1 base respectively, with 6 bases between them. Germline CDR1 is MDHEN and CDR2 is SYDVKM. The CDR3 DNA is TGTGCCAGCGCTGATTCCTACGAGCAGTACTTC. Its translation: CASADSYEQYF.

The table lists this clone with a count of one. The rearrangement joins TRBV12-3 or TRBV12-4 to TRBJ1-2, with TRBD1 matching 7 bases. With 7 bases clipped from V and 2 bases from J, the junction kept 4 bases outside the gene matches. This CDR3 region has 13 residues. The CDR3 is CASTLTGNYGYTF. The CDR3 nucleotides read TGTGCCAGCACCCTGACAGGGAACTATGGCTACACCTTC.

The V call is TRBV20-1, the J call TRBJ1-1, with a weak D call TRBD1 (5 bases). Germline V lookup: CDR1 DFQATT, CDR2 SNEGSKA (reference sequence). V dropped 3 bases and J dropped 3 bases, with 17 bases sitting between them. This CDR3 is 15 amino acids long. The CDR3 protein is CSASFRGKVYTEAFF. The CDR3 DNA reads TGCAGTGCTAGTTTTAGGGGAAAAGTATACACTGAAGCTTTCTTT.

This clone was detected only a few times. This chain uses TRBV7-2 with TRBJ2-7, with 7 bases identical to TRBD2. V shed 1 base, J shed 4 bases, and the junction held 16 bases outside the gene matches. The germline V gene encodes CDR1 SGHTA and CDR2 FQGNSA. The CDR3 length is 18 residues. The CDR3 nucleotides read TGTGCCAGCAGCTTAGGGGATTTCGGACGGGGGGACCGTTACGAGCAGTACTTC. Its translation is CASSLGDFGRGDRYEQYF.

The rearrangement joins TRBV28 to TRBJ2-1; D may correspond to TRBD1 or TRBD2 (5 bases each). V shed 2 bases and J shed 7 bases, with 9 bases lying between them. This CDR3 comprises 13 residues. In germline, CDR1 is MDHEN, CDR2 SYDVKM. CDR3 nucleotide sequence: TGTGCCAGCAGTTTAAGAGGGGAGAATGAGCAGTTCTTC. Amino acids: CASSLRGENEQFF.

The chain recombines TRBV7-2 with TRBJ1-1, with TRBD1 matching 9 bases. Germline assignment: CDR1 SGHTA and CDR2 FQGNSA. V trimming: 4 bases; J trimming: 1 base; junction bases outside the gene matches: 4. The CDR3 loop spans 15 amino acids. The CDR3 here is CASSSRQGGNTEAFF. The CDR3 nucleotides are TGTGCCAGCAGCTCCAGACAGGGGGGGAACACTGAAGCTTTCTTT.

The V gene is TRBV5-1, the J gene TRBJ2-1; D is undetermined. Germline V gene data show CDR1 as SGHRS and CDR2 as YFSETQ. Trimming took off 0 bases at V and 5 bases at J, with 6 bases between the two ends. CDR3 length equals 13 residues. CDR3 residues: CASSLEPNNEQFF. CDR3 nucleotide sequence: TGCGCCAGCAGCTTGGAACCAAACAATGAGCAGTTCTTC.

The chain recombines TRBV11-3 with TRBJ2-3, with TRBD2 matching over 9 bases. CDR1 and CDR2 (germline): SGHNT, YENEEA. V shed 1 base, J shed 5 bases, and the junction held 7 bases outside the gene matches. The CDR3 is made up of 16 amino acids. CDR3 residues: CASSLGSSGAGDTQYF. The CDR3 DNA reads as TGTGCCAGCAGCTTAGGTTCTAGCGGGGCCGGAGATACGCAGTATTTT.

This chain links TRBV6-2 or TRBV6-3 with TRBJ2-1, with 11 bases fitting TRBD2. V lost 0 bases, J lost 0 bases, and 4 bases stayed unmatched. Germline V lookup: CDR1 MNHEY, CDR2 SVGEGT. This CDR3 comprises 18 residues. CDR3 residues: CASSYSTSGDLSYNEQFF. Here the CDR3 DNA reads TGTGCCAGCAGTTACTCGACTAGCGGGGACCTCTCCTACAATGAGCAGTTCTTC.

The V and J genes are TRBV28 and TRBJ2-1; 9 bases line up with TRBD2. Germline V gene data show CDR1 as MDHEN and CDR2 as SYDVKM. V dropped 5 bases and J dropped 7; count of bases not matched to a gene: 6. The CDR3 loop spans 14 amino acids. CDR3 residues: CASSTQREVNEQFF. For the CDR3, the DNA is TGTGCCAGCAGTACCCAGCGGGAGGTGAATGAGCAGTTCTTC.

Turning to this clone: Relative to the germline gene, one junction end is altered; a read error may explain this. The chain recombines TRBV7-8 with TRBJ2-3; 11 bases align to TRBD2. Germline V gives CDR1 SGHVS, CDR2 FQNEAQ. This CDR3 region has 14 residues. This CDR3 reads CASSLAGGADTQYF. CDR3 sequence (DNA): TGTGCCAGCAGCCTAGCGGGGGGCGCAGATACGCAGTATTTT.

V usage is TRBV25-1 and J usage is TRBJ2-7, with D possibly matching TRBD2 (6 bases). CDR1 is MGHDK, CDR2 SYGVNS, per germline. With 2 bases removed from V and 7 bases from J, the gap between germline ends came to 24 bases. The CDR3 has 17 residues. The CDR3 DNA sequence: TGTGCCAGCAGTGAACAACGAGCGGAGGGAGGCCCAAGGGAGCAGTACTTC. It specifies CASSEQRAEGGPREQYF.

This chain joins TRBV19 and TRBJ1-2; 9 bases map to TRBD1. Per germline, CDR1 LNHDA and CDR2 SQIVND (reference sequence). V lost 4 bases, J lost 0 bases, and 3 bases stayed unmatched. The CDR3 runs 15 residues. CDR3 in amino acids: CASSRTGATNYGYTF. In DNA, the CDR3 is TGTGCCAGTAGTAGGACAGGGGCGACTAACTATGGCTACACCTTC.

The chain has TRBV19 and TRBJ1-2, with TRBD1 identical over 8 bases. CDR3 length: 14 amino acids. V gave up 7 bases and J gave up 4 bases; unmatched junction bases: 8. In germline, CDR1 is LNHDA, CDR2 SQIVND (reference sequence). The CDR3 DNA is TGTGCCAGTAAACCGACAGGGGAGGCCTATGGCTACACCTTC. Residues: CASKPTGEAYGYTF. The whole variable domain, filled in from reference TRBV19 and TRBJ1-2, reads DGGITQSPKYLFRKEGQNVTLSCEQNLNHDAMYWYRQDPGQGLRLIYYSQIVNDFQKGDIAEGYSVSREKKESFPLTVTSAQKNPTAFYLCASKPTGEAYGYTFGSGTRLTVV.

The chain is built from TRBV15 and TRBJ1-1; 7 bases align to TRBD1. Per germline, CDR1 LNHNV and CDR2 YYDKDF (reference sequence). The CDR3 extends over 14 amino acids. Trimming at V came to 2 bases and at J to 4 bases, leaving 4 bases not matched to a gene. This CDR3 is CATSRQTGATEAFF. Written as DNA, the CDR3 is TGTGCCACCAGCAGACAAACAGGGGCCACTGAAGCTTTCTTT.

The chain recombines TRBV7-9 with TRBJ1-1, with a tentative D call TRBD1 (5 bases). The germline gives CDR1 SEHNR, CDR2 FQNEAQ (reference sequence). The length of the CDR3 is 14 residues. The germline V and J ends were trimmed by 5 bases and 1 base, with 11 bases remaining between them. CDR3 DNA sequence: TGTGCCAGCAGCCCCGGGACCCCGAACACTGAAGCTTTCTTT. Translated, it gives CASSPGTPNTEAFF.

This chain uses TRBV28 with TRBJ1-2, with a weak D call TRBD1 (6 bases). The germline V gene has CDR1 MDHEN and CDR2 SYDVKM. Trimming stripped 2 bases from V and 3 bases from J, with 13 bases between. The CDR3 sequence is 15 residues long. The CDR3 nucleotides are TGTGCCAGCAGTTTAAGAGACAGGCGGCACTATGGCTACACCTTC. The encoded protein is CASSLRDRRHYGYTF.

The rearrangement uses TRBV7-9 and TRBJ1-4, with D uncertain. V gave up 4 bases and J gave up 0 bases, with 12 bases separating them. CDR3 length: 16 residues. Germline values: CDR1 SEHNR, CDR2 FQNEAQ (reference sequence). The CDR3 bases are TGTGCCAGCAGCTCTCCTCGAGGTGCAACTAATGAAAAACTGTTTTTT. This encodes CASSSPRGATNEKLFF.

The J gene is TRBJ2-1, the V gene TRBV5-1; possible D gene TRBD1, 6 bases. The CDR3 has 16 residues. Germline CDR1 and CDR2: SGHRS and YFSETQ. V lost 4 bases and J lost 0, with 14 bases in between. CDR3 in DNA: TGCGCCAGCAGCCCCCAGGGGTTTAGCTCCTACAATGAGCAGTTCTTC. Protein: CASSPQGFSSYNEQFF.

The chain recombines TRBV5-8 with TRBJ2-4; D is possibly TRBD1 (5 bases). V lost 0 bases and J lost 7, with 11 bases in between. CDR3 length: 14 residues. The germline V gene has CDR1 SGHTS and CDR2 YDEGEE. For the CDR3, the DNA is TGTGCCAGCAGCTTGGCAGGGTCTGCTAACATTCAGTACTTC. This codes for CASSLAGSANIQYF.